One sample yielded the 11 T cell receptor beta chains listed below, sequenced in a study of blood T cell repertoires in COVID-19. The method was immunoSEQ multiplex PCR; TCRdb's version includes in-frame clones alone and lacks a portion of them. The table shows some 96,000 clones, with roughly 90% occurring only once. Sequencing input: peripheral blood. The receptors were sampled from a man at least 80 years old with acute or convalescent COVID-19.

This chain connects TRBV5-1 to TRBJ1-1; weak D call: TRBD1 (5 bases). The germline V gene has CDR1 SGHRS and CDR2 YFSETQ. The CDR3 covers 16 residues. With 4 bases removed from V and 4 bases from J, the gap between germline ends came to 20 bases. The CDR3 DNA follows: TGCGCCAGCAGCCAATTAGCGGGACGGTCCCCCACTGAAGCTTTCTTT. Protein sequence: CASSQLAGRSPTEAFF.

The rearrangement joins TRBV25-1 to TRBJ2-2; D is ambiguous. CDR3 length equals 13 residues. Trimming took 4 bases from V and 2 from J, leaving 5 bases between them. Looked up from germline, CDR1 is MGHDK and CDR2 is SYGVNS. CDR3: CASSGGNTGELFF. CDR3 in DNA: TGTGCCAGCAGTGGAGGTAACACCGGGGAGCTGTTTTTT. Filled out from reference TRBV25-1 and TRBJ2-2, the complete variable domain reads EADIYQTPRYLVIGTGKKITLECSQTMGHDKMYWYQQDPGMELHLIHYSYGVNSTEKGDLSSESTVSRIRTEHFPLTLESARPSHTSQYLCASSGGNTGELFFGEGSRLTVL.

The chain carries TRBV7-2 and TRBJ1-2, with 7 bases matching TRBD1. The germline V gene encodes CDR1 SGHTA and CDR2 FQGNSA. Unmatched junction bases numbered 14, after V lost 5 bases and J lost 5 bases. The CDR3 sequence is 16 residues long. The CDR3 DNA reads TGTGCCAGCAGCAGCATCGGGACAGCTACTTCTTATGGCTACACCTTC. Amino acid sequence: CASSSIGTATSYGYTF.

This clone was observed a handful of times. The J gene is TRBJ2-7, the V gene TRBV9; TRBD1 agrees at 7 bases. CDR1 is SGDLS, CDR2 YYNGEE, per germline. The CDR3 consists of 14 residues. Losses at the gene ends were 0 bases for V and 5 bases for J; bases not matched to a gene: 5. For the CDR3, the DNA is TGTGCCAGCAGCGTAGCTATAGGGGGCCACGAGCAGTACTTC. It translates to CASSVAIGGHEQYF.

V gene TRBV12-3 or TRBV12-4 combines with J gene TRBJ2-1, with D perhaps TRBD2 (6 bases). V was clipped by 3 bases and J by 4 bases, with 7 bases between them. The CDR3 has 13 amino acids. The CDR3 DNA is TGTGCCAGCAGTTTCCGGGAGTACAATGAGCAGTTCTTC. It codes for CASSFREYNEQFF.

The sample holds one count of this clone. The V and J genes are TRBV29-1 and TRBJ2-3; maybe TRBD1 (6 bases). Germline V lookup: CDR1 SQVTM, CDR2 ANQGSEA. The germline V and J ends were trimmed by 2 bases and 0 bases, with 15 bases remaining between them. The CDR3 spans 16 residues. The CDR3 region is CSVEKGTGPSTDTQYF. The CDR3 bases are TGCAGCGTTGAAAAGGGTACAGGGCCTAGCACAGATACGCAGTATTTT.

The chain is built from TRBV7-9 and TRBJ2-7, with D unclear. Germline V gene data show CDR1 as SEHNR and CDR2 as FQNEAQ (reference sequence). The CDR3 has 12 residues. The V and J ends lost 7 bases and 6 bases respectively, with 13 bases between them. In DNA form, the CDR3 reads TGTGCCAGCACCATTATGCGTGGCGAGCAGTACTTC. Translating it yields CASTIMRGEQYF.

The chain has TRBV6-5 and TRBJ1-1, with D unclear. V lost 6 bases and J lost 1, with 12 bases in between. Per germline, CDR1 MNHEY and CDR2 SVGAGI. This CDR3 has 14 amino acids. CDR3 DNA: TGTGCCAGCAGCCGGGGTCGGGGGAACACTGAAGCTTTCTTT. The encoded protein is CASSRGRGNTEAFF.

The CDR3 loop is CASSQTQGNSPLHF. The CDR3 region has the DNA TGCGCCAGCAGCCAAACTCAGGGGAATTCACCCCTCCACTTT. This chain joins TRBV5-1 and TRBJ1-6, with D perhaps matching TRBD1 (6 bases). Looked up from germline, CDR1 is SGHRS and CDR2 is YFSETQ. The CDR3 sequence is 14 residues long. Trimming pared 4 bases from V and 7 bases from J, leaving 12 bases between.

The V and J genes are TRBV9 and TRBJ2-1; 7 bases are shared with TRBD2. Germline V gene lookup returns CDR1 SGDLS and CDR2 YYNGEE. This CDR3 comprises 16 residues. V trimming: 0 bases; J trimming: 3 bases; junction bases outside the gene matches: 6. In DNA form, the CDR3 reads TGTGCCAGCAGCGTAGGGGCGGGAGCGAACTACAATGAGCAGTTCTTC. Protein: CASSVGAGANYNEQFF.

The CDR3 sequence is CASSIGPTRGDTQYF. The DNA of the CDR3 is TGTGCCAGTAGTATCGGTCCCACCCGGGGAGATACGCAGTATTTT. The rearrangement uses TRBV19 and TRBJ2-3; D perhaps matches TRBD2 (5 bases). The CDR3 runs 15 residues. V was clipped by 3 bases and J by 5 bases, with 15 bases between them. Germline CDR1 reads LNHDA; CDR2 reads SQIVND (reference sequence).